This section outlines one T cell receptor (beta chain) sequence together with its context. The antigen is undetermined. The data were taken from a study of T cell repertoires in ileal Crohn's disease. The time point: neoterminal ileum biopsy at postoperative endoscopy, about 6 months after surgery. General study results and limits: Compared with CD4 T cells, sorted CD8 cells carried more expanded clones.

V shed 4 bases and J 0 bases; nucleotides not matched to a gene: 4. The CDR3 has 16 amino acids. Germline CDR1 reads MGHRA; CDR2 reads YSYEKL. Per sample, roughly 500 nanograms of biopsy DNA were TCRB immunosequenced. Clones were sequenced by immunoSEQ multiplex PCR, and TCRdb holds only the in-frame ones, with some missing. The data show under 12,000 clones, with approximately 77% seen just once and roughly 8% held by the top ten. The source is an adult with Crohn's disease. V usage is TRBV4-1 and J usage is TRBJ2-1, with TRBD2 identical over 9 bases. The sequenced sample consisted of ileal tissue. CDR3 sequence (DNA): TGCGCCAGCAGCCGCCCAGCGGGAGGCTCCTACAATGAGCAGTTCTTC. The encoded protein is CASSRPAGGSYNEQFF.